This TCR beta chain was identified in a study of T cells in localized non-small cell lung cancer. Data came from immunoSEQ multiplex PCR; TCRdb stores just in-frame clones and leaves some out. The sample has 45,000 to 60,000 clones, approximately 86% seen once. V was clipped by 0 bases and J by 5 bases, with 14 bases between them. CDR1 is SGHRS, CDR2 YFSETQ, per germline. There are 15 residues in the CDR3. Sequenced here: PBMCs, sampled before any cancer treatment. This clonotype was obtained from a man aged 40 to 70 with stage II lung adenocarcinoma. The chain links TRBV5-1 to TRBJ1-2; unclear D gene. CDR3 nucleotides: TGCGCCAGCAGCTTGGTCGGGGAGGGCCGATATGGCTACACCTTC. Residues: CASSLVGEGRYGYTF.